This passage covers 9 T cell receptor beta chains from one sample sequenced in a study of blood T cell repertoires in COVID-19. Data came from immunoSEQ multiplex PCR; TCRdb stores just in-frame clones and leaves some out. This table has about 190,000 clones, 80% appearing once. The sequenced sample was peripheral blood. Receptor source: a man in his fifties or sixties with acute or convalescent COVID-19.

The CDR3 spells CATRGLAGVLEQYF. The CDR3 nucleotides read TGCGCCACCCGCGGACTAGCGGGAGTTTTGGAGCAGTACTTC. The rearrangement links TRBV10-2 to TRBJ2-7; 13 bases agree with TRBD2. The CDR3 is 14 amino acids. The V gene's germline CDR1 is WSHSY and CDR2 SAAADI. The junction had 10 bases not matched to a gene; V was cut back by 10 bases and J by 7 bases.

A word on this clone: Other DNA sequences of this sample code for an identical CDR3. The chain couples TRBV5-1 to TRBJ1-5; perhaps TRBD1 as D (6 bases). Trimming cost V 2 bases and J 1 base, with 7 bases left between them. Germline V lookup: CDR1 SGHRS, CDR2 YFSETQ. This CDR3 contains 14 residues. The CDR3 nucleotides read TGCGCCAGCAGCTTAGGACAGAGCAATCAGCCCCAGCATTTT. This translates into CASSLGQSNQPQHF.

The chain employs TRBV2 and TRBJ2-3; 8 bases line up with TRBD1. Germline lookup yields CDR1 SNHLY and CDR2 FYNNEI. This CDR3 comprises 19 residues. Trimming at V came to 3 bases and at J to 7 bases, leaving 21 bases not matched to a gene. The CDR3 loop reads CASSEGAGGRASSSNTQYF. CDR3 nucleotides: TGTGCCAGCAGTGAGGGGGCAGGGGGCCGAGCCTCCAGTAGTAATACGCAGTATTTT.

The chain has TRBV5-1 and TRBJ2-7; TRBD2 agrees at 12 bases. The trim removed 1 base at V and 5 bases at J, leaving 10 bases unmatched. Germline values: CDR1 SGHRS, CDR2 YFSETQ. The CDR3 runs 17 residues. CDR3: CASSLRLAGGPRNEQYF. CDR3 coding DNA: TGCGCCAGCAGCTTGAGGCTAGCGGGAGGGCCAAGGAACGAGCAGTACTTC.

The rearrangement uses TRBV11-2 and TRBJ2-1; 11 bases are a match to TRBD2. Germline loops: CDR1 SGHAT, CDR2 FQNNGV. J lost 4 bases, V lost 1 base, and 6 bases had no gene match. The CDR3 sequence is 17 residues long. CDR3 sequence: CASSLGIAGGTYNEQFF. CDR3 bases: TGTGCCAGCAGCTTAGGTATAGCGGGGGGGACGTACAATGAGCAGTTCTTC.

This clone has a handful of counts. This chain uses TRBV19 with TRBJ1-2; 8 bases are a match to TRBD1. This CDR3 is built from 15 residues. The germline V gene encodes CDR1 LNHDA and CDR2 SQIVND (reference sequence). With V trimmed by 3 bases and J by 6 bases, 9 bases remained unmatched. The CDR3 nucleotides read TGTGCCAGTAGTATGCTGCAGGGGGCGAACGATGGCTACACCTTC. Translating it yields CASSMLQGANDGYTF.

The V and J genes are TRBV5-1 and TRBJ1-2; 10 bases are shared with TRBD1. The CDR3 covers 15 residues. Germline trimming cut 0 bases from V and 6 bases from J; bases unmatched to any gene: 5. Germline-derived CDR1 and CDR2 are SGHRS and YFSETQ. In DNA form, the CDR3 reads TGCGCCAGCAGCTTGGCCCGTGGGACAGGGGATGGCTACACCTTC. This codes for CASSLARGTGDGYTF.

This sequence joins TRBV3-1 (or the pseudogene TRBV3-2) and TRBJ2-2; 9 bases match TRBD2. CDR1 is LGHDT, CDR2 YNNKEL, per germline (reference sequence). There are 18 residues in the CDR3. Unmatched junction bases numbered 12, after V lost 3 bases and J lost 4 bases. CDR3 amino acids: CASSQLPGLAVGTGELFF. The CDR3 region has the DNA TGTGCCAGCAGCCAGTTACCGGGACTAGCCGTGGGCACCGGGGAGCTGTTTTTT.

V gene TRBV24-1 combines with J gene TRBJ1-1; possibly TRBD1 for D (6 bases). The CDR3 spans 12 residues. Trimming took 2 bases from V and 8 from J, leaving 8 bases between them. CDR1 KGHDR and CDR2 SFDVKD come from the germline V gene. The CDR3 protein is CATSDYQGEAFF. For the CDR3, the DNA is TGTGCCACCAGTGATTATCAGGGGGAAGCTTTCTTT.